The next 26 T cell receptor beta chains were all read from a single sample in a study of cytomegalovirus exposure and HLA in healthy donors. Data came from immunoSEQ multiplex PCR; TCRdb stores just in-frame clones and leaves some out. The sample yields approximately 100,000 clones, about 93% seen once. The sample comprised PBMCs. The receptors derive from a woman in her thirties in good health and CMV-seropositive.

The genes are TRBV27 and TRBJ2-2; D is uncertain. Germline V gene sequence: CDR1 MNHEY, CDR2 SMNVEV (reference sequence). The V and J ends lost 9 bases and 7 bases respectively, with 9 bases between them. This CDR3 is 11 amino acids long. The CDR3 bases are TGTGCCAGTGCTCGCGGCGGGGAGCTGTTTTTT. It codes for CASARGGELFF.

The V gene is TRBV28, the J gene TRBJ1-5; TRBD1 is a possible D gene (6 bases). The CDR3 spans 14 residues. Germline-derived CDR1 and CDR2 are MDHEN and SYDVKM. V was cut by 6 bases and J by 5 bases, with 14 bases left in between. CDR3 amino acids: CASRFYRADQPQHF. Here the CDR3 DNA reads TGTGCCAGCAGATTTTACAGGGCGGATCAGCCCCAGCATTTT. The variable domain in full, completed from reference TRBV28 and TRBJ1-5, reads DVKVTQSSRYLVKRTGEKVFLECVQDMDHENMFWYRQDPGLGLRLIYFSYDVKMKEKGDIPEGYSVSREKKERFSLILESASTNQTSMYLCASRFYRADQPQHFGDGTRLSIL.

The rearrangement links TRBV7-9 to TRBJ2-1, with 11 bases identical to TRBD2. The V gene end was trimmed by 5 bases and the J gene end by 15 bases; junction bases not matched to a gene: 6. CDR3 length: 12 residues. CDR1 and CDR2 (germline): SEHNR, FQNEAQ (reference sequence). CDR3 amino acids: CASSPGLAGGFF. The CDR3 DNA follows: TGTGCCAGCAGCCCCGGGCTAGCGGGAGGGTTCTTC.

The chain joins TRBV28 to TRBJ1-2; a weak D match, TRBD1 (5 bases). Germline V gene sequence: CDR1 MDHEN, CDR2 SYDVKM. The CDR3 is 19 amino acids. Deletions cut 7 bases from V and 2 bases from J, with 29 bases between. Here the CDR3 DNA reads TGTGCCAGCACCGCGACGGTGACCGCGCCAGGGTTGGGGAACTATGGCTACACCTTC. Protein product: CASTATVTAPGLGNYGYTF.

CDR3 nucleotides: TGTGCCACCAGCAGAGATGGGACAGGGGAAACTGAAGCTTTCTTT. This codes for CATSRDGTGETEAFF. The chain carries TRBV15 and TRBJ1-1, with TRBD1 matching 10 bases. Germline-derived CDR1 and CDR2 are LNHNV and YYDKDF (reference sequence). This CDR3 comprises 15 residues. V was clipped by 0 bases and J by 5 bases; unmatched bases: 3.

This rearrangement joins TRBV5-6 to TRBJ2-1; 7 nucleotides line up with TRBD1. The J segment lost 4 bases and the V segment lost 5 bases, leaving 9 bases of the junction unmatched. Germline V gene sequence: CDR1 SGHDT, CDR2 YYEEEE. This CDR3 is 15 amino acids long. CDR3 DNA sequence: TGTGCCAGCAGTACACCGGGACAGATATACAATGAGCAGTTCTTC. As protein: CASSTPGQIYNEQFF.

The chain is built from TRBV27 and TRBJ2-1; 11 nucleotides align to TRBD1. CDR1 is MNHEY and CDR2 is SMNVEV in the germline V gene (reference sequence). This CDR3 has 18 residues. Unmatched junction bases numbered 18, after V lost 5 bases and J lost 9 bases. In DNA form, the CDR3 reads TGTGCCAGCAGTCCCTCCCCGGGACAGGGGGTCATTCGGACTGAGCAGTTCTTC. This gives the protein CASSPSPGQGVIRTEQFF.

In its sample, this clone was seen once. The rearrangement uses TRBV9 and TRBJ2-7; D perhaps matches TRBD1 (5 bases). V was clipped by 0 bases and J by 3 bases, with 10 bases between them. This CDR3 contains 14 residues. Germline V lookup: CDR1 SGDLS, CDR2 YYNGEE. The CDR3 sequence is CASSVDPQGYEQYF. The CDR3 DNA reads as TGTGCCAGCAGCGTAGATCCGCAGGGCTACGAGCAGTACTTC.

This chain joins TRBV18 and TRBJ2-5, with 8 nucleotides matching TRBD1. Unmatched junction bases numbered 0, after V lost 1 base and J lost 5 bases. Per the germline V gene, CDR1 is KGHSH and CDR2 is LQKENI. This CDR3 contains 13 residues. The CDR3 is CASSPRQGETQYF. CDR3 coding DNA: TGTGCCAGCTCACCACGACAGGGGGAGACCCAGTACTTC.

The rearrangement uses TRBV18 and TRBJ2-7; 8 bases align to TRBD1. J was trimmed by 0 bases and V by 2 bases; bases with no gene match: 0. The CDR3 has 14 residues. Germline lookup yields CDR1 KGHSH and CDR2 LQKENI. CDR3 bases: TGTGCCAGCTCACCAGGACAGGGCTCCTACGAGCAGTACTTC. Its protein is CASSPGQGSYEQYF.

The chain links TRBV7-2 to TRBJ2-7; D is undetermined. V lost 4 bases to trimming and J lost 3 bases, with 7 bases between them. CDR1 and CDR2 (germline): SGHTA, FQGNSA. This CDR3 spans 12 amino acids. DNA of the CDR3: TGTGCCAGCAGCTCTAGTGGCTACGAGCAGTACTTC. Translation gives CASSSSGYEQYF.

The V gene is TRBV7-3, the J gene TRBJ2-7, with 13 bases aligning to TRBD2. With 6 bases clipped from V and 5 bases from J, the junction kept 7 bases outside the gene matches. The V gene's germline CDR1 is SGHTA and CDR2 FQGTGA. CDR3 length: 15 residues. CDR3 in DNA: TGTGCCAGCAGACCAACTAGCGGGAGGGCCAACGAGCAGTACTTC. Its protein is CASRPTSGRANEQYF. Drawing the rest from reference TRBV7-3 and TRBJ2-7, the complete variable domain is GAGVSQTPSNKVTEKGKYVELRCDPISGHTALYWYRQSLGQGPEFLIYFQGTGAADDSGLPNDRFFAVRPEGSVSTLKIQRTERGDSAVYLCASRPTSGRANEQYFGPGTRLTVT.

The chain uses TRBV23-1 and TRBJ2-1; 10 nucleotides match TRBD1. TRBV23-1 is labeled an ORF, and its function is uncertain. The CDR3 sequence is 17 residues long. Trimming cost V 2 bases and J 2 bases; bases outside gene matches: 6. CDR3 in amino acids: CASSQPRTGGTYNEQFF. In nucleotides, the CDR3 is TGCGCCAGCAGTCAACCAAGGACAGGGGGTACCTACAATGAGCAGTTCTTC.

As DNA, the CDR3 is TGTGCCAGCAGTTCAACCCCGCGGAGAACTAACTATGGCTACACCTTC. As protein: CASSSTPRRTNYGYTF. V and J are TRBV6-4 and TRBJ1-2; D not certain. This CDR3 comprises 16 residues. Looked up from germline, CDR1 is MRHNA and CDR2 is SNTAGT. Trimming removed 5 bases at V and 0 bases at J, with 16 bases between.

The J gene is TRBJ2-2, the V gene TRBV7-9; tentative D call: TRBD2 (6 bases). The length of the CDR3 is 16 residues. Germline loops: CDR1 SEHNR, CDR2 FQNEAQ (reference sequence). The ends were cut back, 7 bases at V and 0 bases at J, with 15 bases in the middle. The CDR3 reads CASNDRGTPNTGELFF. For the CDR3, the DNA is TGTGCCAGCAACGACCGCGGGACCCCGAACACCGGGGAGCTGTTTTTT.

The CDR3 region has the DNA TGTGCCACCAGCAGGTCACCGGGACAGGGGAGCTCCTACGAGCAGTACTTC. It yields the protein CATSRSPGQGSSYEQYF. The gene calls are TRBV15 and TRBJ2-7; 10 bases align to TRBD1. With 3 bases clipped from V and 0 bases from J, the junction kept 8 bases outside the gene matches. Germline V gene lookup returns CDR1 LNHNV and CDR2 YYDKDF (reference sequence). The CDR3 extends over 17 amino acids.

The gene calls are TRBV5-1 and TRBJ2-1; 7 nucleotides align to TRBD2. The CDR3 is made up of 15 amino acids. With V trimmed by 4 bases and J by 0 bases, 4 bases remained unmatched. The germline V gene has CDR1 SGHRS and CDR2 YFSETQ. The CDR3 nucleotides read TGCGCCAGCAGCCCAGCGGGATTCTCCTACAATGAGCAGTTCTTC. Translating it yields CASSPAGFSYNEQFF.

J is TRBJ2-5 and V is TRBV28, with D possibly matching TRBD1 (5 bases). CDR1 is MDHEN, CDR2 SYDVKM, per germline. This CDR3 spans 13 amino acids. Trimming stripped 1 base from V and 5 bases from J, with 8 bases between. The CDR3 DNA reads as TGTGCCAGCAGTTTATCAGGGAAGGAGACCCAGTACTTC. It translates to CASSLSGKETQYF.

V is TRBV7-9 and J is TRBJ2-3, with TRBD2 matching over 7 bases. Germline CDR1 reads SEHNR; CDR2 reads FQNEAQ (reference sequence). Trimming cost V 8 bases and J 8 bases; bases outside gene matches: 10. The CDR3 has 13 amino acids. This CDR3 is CASGGRREGTQYF. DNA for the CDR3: TGTGCCAGCGGCGGGAGAAGGGAGGGTACGCAGTATTTT.

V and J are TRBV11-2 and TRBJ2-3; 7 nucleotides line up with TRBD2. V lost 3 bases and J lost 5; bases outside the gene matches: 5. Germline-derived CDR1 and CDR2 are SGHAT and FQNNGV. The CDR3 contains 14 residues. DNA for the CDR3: TGTGCCAGCAGCTTCCAAGCGGGAATAGATACGCAGTATTTT. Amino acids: CASSFQAGIDTQYF.

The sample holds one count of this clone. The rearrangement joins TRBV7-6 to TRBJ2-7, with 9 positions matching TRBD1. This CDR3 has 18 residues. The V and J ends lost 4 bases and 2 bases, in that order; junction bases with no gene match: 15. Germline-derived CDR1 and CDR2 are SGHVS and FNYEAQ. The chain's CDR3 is CASSSQGQGMDTTYEQYF. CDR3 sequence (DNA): TGTGCCAGCAGCTCACAAGGACAGGGGATGGATACTACCTACGAGCAGTACTTC.

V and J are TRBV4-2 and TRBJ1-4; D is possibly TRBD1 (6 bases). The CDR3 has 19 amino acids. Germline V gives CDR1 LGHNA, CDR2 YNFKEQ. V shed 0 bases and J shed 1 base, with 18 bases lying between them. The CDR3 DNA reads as TGTGCCAGCAGCCAAGACAACAGGGTATCGGTCCGAACTAATGAAAAACTGTTTTTT. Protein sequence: CASSQDNRVSVRTNEKLFF.

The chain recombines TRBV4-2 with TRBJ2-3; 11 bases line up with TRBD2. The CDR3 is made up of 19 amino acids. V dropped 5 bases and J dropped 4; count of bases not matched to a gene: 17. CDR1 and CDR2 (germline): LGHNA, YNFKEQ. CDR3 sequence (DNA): TGTGCCAGCAGCAACTCCTTCACTAGCGGGAGTAGAGGCGCAGATACGCAGTATTTT. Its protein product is CASSNSFTSGSRGADTQYF.

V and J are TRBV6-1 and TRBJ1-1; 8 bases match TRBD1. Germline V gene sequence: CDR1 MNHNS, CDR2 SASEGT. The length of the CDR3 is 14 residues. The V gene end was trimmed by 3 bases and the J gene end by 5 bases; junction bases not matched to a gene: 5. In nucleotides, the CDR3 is TGTGCCAGCAGTGAGGTCAGGGGGCCTACTGAAGCTTTCTTT. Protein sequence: CASSEVRGPTEAFF.

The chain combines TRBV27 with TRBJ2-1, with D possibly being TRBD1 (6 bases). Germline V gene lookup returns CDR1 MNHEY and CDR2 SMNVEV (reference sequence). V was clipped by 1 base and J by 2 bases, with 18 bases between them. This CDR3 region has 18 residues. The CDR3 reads CASSLLGIGTMPYNEQFF. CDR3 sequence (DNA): TGTGCCAGCAGTTTATTGGGAATTGGGACAATGCCCTACAATGAGCAGTTCTTC.

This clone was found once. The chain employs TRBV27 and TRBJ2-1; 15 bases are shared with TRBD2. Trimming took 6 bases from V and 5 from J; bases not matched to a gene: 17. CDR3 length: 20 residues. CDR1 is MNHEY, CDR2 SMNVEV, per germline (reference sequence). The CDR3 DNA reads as TGTGCCAGCAGCACGACGCGGACTAGCGGGAGGGTCTCTGGCCACAATGAGCAGTTCTTC. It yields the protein CASSTTRTSGRVSGHNEQFF.